The rows below give T cell receptor beta chains drawn from one sample of a study of cytomegalovirus exposure and HLA in healthy donors. Only in-frame clones appear in the TCRdb table, and some are missing; sequencing was by immunoSEQ multiplex PCR. The sample carries 100,000 to 150,000 clones, approximately 91% recorded once. Material for sequencing was PBMCs. The source is a woman under 30 in good health and CMV-seronegative. The CDR3 runs from the conserved cysteine through the conserved F or W. Each record gives: CDR3 protein, J gene, V gene.

CASPYSETDMNTEAFF	TRBJ1-1	TRBV7-9
CASSSSSGGIYNEQFF	TRBJ2-1	TRBV28
CASSPTGTGKNEQYF	TRBJ2-7	TRBV18
CASSLRLAAEQFF	TRBJ2-1	TRBV7-6
CASSLVLGALGTDTQYF	TRBJ2-3	TRBV7-9
CSVRGTSGRETQYF	TRBJ2-5	TRBV29-1
CASSPGTGHEAFF	TRBJ1-1	TRBV6-5
CASSATSGRAEEQYF	TRBJ2-7	TRBV2
CASSLDRSGEQFF	TRBJ2-1	TRBV11-2
CASSFASGSGELFF	TRBJ2-2	TRBV21-1
CAWSAQGGEQFF	TRBJ2-1	TRBV30
CASSLGASGIYEQYF	TRBJ2-7	TRBV5-1
CASSLPTGRDSQETQYF	TRBJ2-5	TRBV28
CSVEFEYGYTF	TRBJ1-2	TRBV29-1
CASSTYRGRRTEAFF	TRBJ1-1	TRBV11-3
CASSLGNRDREQFF	TRBJ2-1	TRBV11-2
CASSPEFAAGGPYNEQFF	TRBJ2-1	TRBV11-3
CASRLDTGDGYTF	TRBJ1-2	TRBV5-1
CASSVRVYEQYF	TRBJ2-7	TRBV2
CASSAPAGNTGELFF	TRBJ2-2	TRBV28
CASSQGRQNTEAFF	TRBJ1-1	TRBV4-1
CASSPGADTQYF	TRBJ2-3	TRBV5-1